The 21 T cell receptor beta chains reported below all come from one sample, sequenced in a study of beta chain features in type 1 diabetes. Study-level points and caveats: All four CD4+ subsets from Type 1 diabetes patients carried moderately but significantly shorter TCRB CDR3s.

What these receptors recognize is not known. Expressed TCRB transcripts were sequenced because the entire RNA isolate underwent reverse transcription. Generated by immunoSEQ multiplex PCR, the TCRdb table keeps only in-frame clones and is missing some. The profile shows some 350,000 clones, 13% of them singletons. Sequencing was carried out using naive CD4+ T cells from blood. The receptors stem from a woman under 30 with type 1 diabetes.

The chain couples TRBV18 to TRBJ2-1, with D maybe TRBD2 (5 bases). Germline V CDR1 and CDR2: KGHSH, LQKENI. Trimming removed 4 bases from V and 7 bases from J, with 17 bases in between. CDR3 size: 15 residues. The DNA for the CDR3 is TGTGCCAGCTCACGCGGGTCAGACCCGAAGAATGAGCAGTTCTTC. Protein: CASSRGSDPKNEQFF.

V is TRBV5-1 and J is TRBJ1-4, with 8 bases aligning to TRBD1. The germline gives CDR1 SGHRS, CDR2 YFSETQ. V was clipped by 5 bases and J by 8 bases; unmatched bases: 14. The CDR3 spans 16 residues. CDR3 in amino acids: CASRPIQGASGEKLFF. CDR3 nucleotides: TGCGCCAGCAGGCCGATCCAGGGGGCTTCGGGGGAAAAACTGTTTTTT.

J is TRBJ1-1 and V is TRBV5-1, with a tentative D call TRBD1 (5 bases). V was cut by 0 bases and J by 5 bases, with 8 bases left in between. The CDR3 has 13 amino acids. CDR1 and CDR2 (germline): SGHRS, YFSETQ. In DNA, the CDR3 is TGCGCCAGCAGCTTGGGACAGAAAACTGAAGCTTTCTTT. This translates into CASSLGQKTEAFF.

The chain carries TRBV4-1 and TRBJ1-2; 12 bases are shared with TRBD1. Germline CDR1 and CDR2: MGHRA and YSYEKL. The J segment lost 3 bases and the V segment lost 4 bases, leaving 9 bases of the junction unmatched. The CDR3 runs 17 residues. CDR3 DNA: TGCGCCAGCAGCCCTATGGGACAGGGGGCCAGAGACTATGGCTACACCTTC. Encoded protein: CASSPMGQGARDYGYTF.

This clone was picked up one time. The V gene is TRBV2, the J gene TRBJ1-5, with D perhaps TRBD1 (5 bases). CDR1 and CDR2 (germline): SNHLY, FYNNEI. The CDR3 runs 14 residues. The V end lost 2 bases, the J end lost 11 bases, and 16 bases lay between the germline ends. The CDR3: CASSEPPGGTTQHF. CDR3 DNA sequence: TGTGCCAGCAGTGAACCCCCGGGGGGTACGACCCAGCATTTT.

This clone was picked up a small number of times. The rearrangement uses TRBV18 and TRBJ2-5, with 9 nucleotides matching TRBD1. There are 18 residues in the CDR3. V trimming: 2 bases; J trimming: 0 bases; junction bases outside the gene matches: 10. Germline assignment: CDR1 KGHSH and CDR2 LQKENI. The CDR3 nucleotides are TGTGCCAGCTCACCAGAAGCGAGACAGGGGGGGTACCAAGAGACCCAGTACTTC. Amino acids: CASSPEARQGGYQETQYF.

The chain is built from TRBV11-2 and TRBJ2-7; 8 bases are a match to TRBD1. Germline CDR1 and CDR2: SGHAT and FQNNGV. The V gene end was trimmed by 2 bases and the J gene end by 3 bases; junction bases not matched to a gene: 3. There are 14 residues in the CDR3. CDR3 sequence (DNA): TGTGCCAGCAGCTTATCGACAGGGGACTACGAGCAGTACGTC. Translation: CASSLSTGDYEQYV.

As DNA, the CDR3 is TGCGCCAGCAGCCAATTCGCGGGGAGGAACACTGAAGCTTTCTTT. Its translation: CASSQFAGRNTEAFF. The chain is built from TRBV4-3 and TRBJ1-1; D is ambiguous. The CDR3 spans 15 residues. CDR1 LGHNA and CDR2 YSLEER come from the germline V gene. V was cut by 2 bases and J by 1 base, with 11 bases left in between.

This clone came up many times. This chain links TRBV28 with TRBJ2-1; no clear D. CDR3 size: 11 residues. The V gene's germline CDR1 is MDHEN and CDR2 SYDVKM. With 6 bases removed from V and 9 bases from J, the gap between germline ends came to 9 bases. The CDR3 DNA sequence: TGTGCCAGCAGCCCTCTTCGTGAGCAGTTCTTC. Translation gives CASSPLREQFF.

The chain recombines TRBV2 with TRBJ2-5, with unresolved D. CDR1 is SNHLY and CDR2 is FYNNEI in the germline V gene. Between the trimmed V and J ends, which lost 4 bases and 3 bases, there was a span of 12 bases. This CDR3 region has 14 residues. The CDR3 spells CASSVKRIEETQYF. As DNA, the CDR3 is TGTGCCAGCAGTGTAAAGAGAATTGAAGAGACCCAGTACTTC.

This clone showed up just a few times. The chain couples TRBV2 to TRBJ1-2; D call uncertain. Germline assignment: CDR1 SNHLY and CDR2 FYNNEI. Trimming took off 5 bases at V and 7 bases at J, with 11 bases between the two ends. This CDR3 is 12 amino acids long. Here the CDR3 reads CASSHTSPGYTF. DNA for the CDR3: TGTGCCAGCAGTCATACGAGCCCTGGCTACACCTTC. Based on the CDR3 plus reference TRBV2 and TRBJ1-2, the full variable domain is EPEVTQTPSHQVTQMGQEVILRCVPISNHLYFYWYRQILGQKVEFLVSFYNNEISEKSEIFDDQFSVERPDGSNFTLKIRSTKLEDSAMYFCASSHTSPGYTFGSGTRLTVV.

CDR3 loop: CASSYSPGNQPQHF. The CDR3 bases are TGTGCCAGCAGTTACTCCCCGGGGAATCAGCCCCAGCATTTT. The rearrangement uses TRBV6-5 and TRBJ1-5; D is unresolved. Trimming pared 0 bases from V and 4 bases from J, leaving 7 bases between. CDR1 and CDR2 from the germline V gene are MNHEY and SVGAGI. This CDR3 contains 14 residues.

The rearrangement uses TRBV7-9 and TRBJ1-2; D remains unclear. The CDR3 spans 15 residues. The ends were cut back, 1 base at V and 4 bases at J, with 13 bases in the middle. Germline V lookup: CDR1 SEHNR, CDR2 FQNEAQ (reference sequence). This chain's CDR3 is CASSLVQISGYGYTF. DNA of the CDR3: TGTGCCAGCAGCTTAGTCCAAATTTCGGGCTATGGCTACACCTTC.

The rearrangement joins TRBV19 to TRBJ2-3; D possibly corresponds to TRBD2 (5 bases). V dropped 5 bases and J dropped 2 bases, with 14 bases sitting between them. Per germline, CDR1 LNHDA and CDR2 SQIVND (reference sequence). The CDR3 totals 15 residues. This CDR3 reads CASSDSGIITDTQYF. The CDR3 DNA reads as TGTGCCAGTAGTGATTCGGGGATTATCACAGATACGCAGTATTTT.

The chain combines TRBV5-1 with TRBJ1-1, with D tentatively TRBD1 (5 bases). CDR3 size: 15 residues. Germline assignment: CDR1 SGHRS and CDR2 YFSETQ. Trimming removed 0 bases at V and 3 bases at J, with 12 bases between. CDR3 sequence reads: CASSLVRGFDTEAFF. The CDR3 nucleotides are TGCGCCAGCAGCTTGGTAAGGGGTTTCGACACTGAAGCTTTCTTT.

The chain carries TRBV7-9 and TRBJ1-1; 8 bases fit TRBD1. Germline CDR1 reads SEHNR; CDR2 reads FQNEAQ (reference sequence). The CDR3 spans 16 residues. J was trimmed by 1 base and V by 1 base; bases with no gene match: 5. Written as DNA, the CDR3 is TGTGCCAGCAGCTTAGGAAGGGGGACAGGGAACACTGAAGCTTTCTTT. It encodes CASSLGRGTGNTEAFF.

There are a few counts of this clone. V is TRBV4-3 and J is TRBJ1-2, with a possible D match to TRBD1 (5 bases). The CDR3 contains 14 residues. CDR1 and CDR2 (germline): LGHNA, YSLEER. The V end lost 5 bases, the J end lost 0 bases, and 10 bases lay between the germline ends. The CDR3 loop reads CASSWTNSNYGYTF. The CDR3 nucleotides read TGCGCCAGCAGCTGGACAAATTCTAACTATGGCTACACCTTC.

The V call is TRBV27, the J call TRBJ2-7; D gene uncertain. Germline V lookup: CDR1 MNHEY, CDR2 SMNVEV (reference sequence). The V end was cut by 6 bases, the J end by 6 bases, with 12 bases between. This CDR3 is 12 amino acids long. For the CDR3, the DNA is TGTGCCAGCAGGTCCCCCCGTTTCGAGCAGTACTTC. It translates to CASRSPRFEQYF.

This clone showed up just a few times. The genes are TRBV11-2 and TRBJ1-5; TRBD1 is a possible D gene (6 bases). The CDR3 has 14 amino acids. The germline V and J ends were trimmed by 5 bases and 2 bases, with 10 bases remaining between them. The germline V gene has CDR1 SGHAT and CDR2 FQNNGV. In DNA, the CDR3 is TGTGCCAGCAGCGTCGAGGGGGGCAATCAGCCCCAGCATTTT. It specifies CASSVEGGNQPQHF.

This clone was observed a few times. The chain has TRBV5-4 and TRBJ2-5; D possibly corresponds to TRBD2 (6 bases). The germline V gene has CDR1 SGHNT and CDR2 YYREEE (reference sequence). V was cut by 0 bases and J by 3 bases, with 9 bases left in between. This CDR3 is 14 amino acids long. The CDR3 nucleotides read TGTGCCAGCAGCTTGGGGACGGGGGAAGAGACCCAGTACTTC. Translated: CASSLGTGEETQYF. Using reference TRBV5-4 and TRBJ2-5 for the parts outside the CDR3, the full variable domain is ETGVTQSPTHLIKTRGQQVTLRCSSQSGHNTVSWYQQALGQGPQFIFQYYREEENGRGNFPPRFSGLQFPNYSSELNVNALELDDSALYLCASSLGTGEETQYFGPGTRLLVL.

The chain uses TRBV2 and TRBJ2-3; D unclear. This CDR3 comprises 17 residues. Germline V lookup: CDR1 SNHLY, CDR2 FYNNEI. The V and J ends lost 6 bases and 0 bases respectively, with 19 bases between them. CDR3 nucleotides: TGTGCCAGCAGCCCCGGAAGGCGGCCGCTTAGCACAGATACGCAGTATTTT. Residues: CASSPGRRPLSTDTQYF. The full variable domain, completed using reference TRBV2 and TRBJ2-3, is EPEVTQTPSHQVTQMGQEVILRCVPISNHLYFYWYRQILGQKVEFLVSFYNNEISEKSEIFDDQFSVERPDGSNFTLKIRSTKLEDSAMYFCASSPGRRPLSTDTQYFGPGTRLTVL.